What follows are 20 T cell receptor beta chains derived from one specimen sequenced in a study of blood T cell repertoires in COVID-19. Generated by immunoSEQ multiplex PCR, the TCRdb table keeps only in-frame clones and is missing some. Here the sample spans roughly 190,000 clones, 88% being singletons. Sequenced: peripheral blood. The source is a human donor in a cohort sampled during active COVID-19.

V gene TRBV18 combines with J gene TRBJ1-4; D is unresolved. The CDR3 loop spans 13 amino acids. V was cut by 2 bases and J by 4 bases, with 5 bases left in between. Germline CDR1 and CDR2: KGHSH and LQKENI. The CDR3 sequence is CASSPRSNEKLFF. The CDR3 DNA is TGTGCCAGCTCACCAAGGAGTAATGAAAAACTGTTTTTT.

The chain joins TRBV9 to TRBJ2-7; D ambiguous. Per germline, CDR1 SGDLS and CDR2 YYNGEE. Between the trimmed V and J ends, which lost 0 bases and 1 base, there was a span of 11 bases. This CDR3 contains 15 residues. CDR3 DNA sequence: TGTGCCAGCAGCGTAGTGACTTGTTCTTCCTACGAGCAGTACTTC. Translated, it gives CASSVVTCSSYEQYF.

The chain uses TRBV5-4 and TRBJ2-5; D is perhaps TRBD1 (5 bases). The V gene lost 2 bases and the J gene lost 3 bases, with 14 bases spanning the gap. The CDR3 covers 15 residues. Germline assignment: CDR1 SGHNT and CDR2 YYREEE (reference sequence). The CDR3 bases are TGTGCCAGCAGCTTACCTCAGGGTTCCAAAGAGACCCAGTACTTC. Residues: CASSLPQGSKETQYF.

The CDR3 region is CASSGDWNTEAFF. DNA for the CDR3: TGTGCCAGCAGTGGAGATTGGAACACTGAAGCTTTCTTT. This chain connects TRBV25-1 to TRBJ1-1; D call uncertain. CDR3 length: 13 residues. Germline lookup yields CDR1 MGHDK and CDR2 SYGVNS. Trimming removed 4 bases at V and 1 base at J, with 7 bases between.

The chain combines TRBV11-2 with TRBJ2-2; 7 nucleotides agree with TRBD2. This CDR3 region has 16 residues. V trimming: 0 bases; J trimming: 5 bases; junction bases outside the gene matches: 6. Germline lookup yields CDR1 SGHAT and CDR2 FQNNGV. The CDR3 spells CASSLDPGLGTGELFF. CDR3 coding DNA: TGTGCCAGCAGCTTAGATCCCGGACTAGGTACCGGGGAGCTGTTTTTT. Drawing the rest from reference TRBV11-2 and TRBJ2-2, the complete variable domain is EAGVAQSPRYKIIEKRQSVAFWCNPISGHATLYWYQQILGQGPKLLIQFQNNGVVDDSQLPKDRFSAERLKGVDSTLKIQPAKLEDSAVYLCASSLDPGLGTGELFFGEGSRLTVL.

In its sample, this clone was seen once. The rearrangement joins TRBV5-4 to TRBJ2-1; 9 nucleotides line up with TRBD2. Germline lookup yields CDR1 SGHNT and CDR2 YYREEE (reference sequence). This CDR3 region has 16 residues. V shed 4 bases, J shed 4 bases, and the junction held 9 bases outside the gene matches. For the CDR3, the DNA is TGTGCCAGCAGCCGGGGGAGTAGCGGGAGTTACAATGAGCAGTTCTTC. This sequence encodes CASSRGSSGSYNEQFF.

CDR3 protein: CASSLRGSSSPLHF. The CDR3 DNA reads TGTGCCAGCAGCTTGCGGGGGTCTAGTTCACCCCTCCACTTT. This sequence joins TRBV5-6 and TRBJ1-6; D perhaps matches TRBD1 (5 bases). CDR1 is SGHDT and CDR2 is YYEEEE in the germline V gene. This CDR3 is built from 14 residues. Trimming removed 1 base from V and 9 bases from J, with 11 bases in between.

The CDR3 DNA reads as TGTGCCAGCAGCCTCCCACAGGGGGCGGTTGAAAAACTGTTTTTT. This encodes CASSLPQGAVEKLFF. The chain has TRBV11-2 and TRBJ1-4; TRBD1 aligns across 9 bases. This CDR3 comprises 15 residues. Per the germline V gene, CDR1 is SGHAT and CDR2 is FQNNGV. V was clipped by 5 bases and J by 7 bases; unmatched bases: 8.

The rearrangement joins TRBV5-6 to TRBJ1-3; D might be TRBD1 (6 bases). V dropped 1 base and J dropped 3 bases, with 11 bases sitting between them. The germline V gene has CDR1 SGHDT and CDR2 YYEEEE. CDR3 length: 15 residues. Written as DNA, the CDR3 is TGTGCCAGCAGCTTGATCCAGGGGAGTGGAAACACCATATATTTT. It codes for CASSLIQGSGNTIYF.

This chain joins TRBV9 and TRBJ2-7, with 7 positions matching TRBD2. J was trimmed by 7 bases and V by 0 bases; bases with no gene match: 10. This CDR3 has 15 residues. From germline, CDR1 is SGDLS and CDR2 YYNGEE. CDR3 nucleotide sequence: TGTGCCAGCAGCGTAGCCCCTAGCGGCGTTGGGGAGCAGTACTTC. Protein: CASSVAPSGVGEQYF.

V gene TRBV19 combines with J gene TRBJ2-1; 8 nucleotides match TRBD2. The CDR3 runs to 16 residues. Trimming cost V 3 bases and J 4 bases; bases outside gene matches: 8. Germline V gene lookup returns CDR1 LNHDA and CDR2 SQIVND (reference sequence). Written as DNA, the CDR3 is TGTGCCAGTAGTATTCAACTAGCGGACGAATACAATGAGCAGTTCTTC. This codes for CASSIQLADEYNEQFF.

Only one count was recorded for this clone. CDR3 region: CASSHQGGAGELFF. As DNA, the CDR3 is TGCGCCAGCAGTCATCAAGGGGGTGCCGGGGAGCTGTTTTTT. The V gene is TRBV10-1, the J gene TRBJ2-2; TRBD1 might be the D (6 bases). V was shortened by 5 bases and J by 6 bases, with 13 bases between the two germline ends. From germline, CDR1 is WNHNN and CDR2 SYGVQD (reference sequence). The CDR3 is 14 amino acids.

The chain joins TRBV9 to TRBJ1-5, with D perhaps TRBD1 (5 bases). CDR1 and CDR2 from the germline V gene are SGDLS and YYNGEE. The CDR3 extends over 15 amino acids. The V end lost 4 bases, the J end lost 1 base, and 12 bases lay between the germline ends. The CDR3 spells CASSPGSGSNQPQHF. The CDR3, as DNA: TGTGCCAGCAGCCCTGGTTCAGGGAGCAATCAGCCCCAGCATTTT.

This clone is a singleton in its sample. The chain couples TRBV18 to TRBJ2-7; 10 bases are shared with TRBD1. The ends lost 6 bases at V and 2 bases at J; junction bases unmatched: 10. Per germline, CDR1 KGHSH and CDR2 LQKENI. This CDR3 contains 16 residues. The DNA for the CDR3 is TGTGCCAGCTCCCGCCCGGGACAGGGGATCACCTACGAGCAGTACTTC. This codes for CASSRPGQGITYEQYF.

This chain links TRBV29-1 with TRBJ1-1; 9 bases match TRBD1. Germline V lookup: CDR1 SQVTM, CDR2 ANQGSEA. V lost 6 bases to trimming and J lost 0 bases; unmatched junction nucleotides: 5. CDR3 length: 14 residues. CDR3 coding DNA: TGCAGCGTAGAACAGGGGGCTATGAACACTGAAGCTTTCTTT. Encoded protein: CSVEQGAMNTEAFF.

The rearrangement links TRBV19 to TRBJ1-3, with D possibly being TRBD1 (5 bases). Germline-derived CDR1 and CDR2 are LNHDA and SQIVND (reference sequence). The CDR3 has 16 residues. Trimming removed 3 bases from V and 0 bases from J, with 12 bases in between. The CDR3: CASSITGLNSGNTIYF. The DNA of the CDR3 is TGTGCCAGTAGTATCACGGGACTGAACTCTGGAAACACCATATATTTT.

This chain joins TRBV12-2 and TRBJ2-3; the table's D call TRBD2 went unverified against the DNA. TRBV12-2 is a known pseudogene. The CDR3 has 16 residues. The CDR3 is CASRLGLGGASDTQYF. The CDR3 region has the DNA TGTGCAAGTCGCTTAGGATTGGGCGGGGCCTCAGATACGCAGTATTTT.

This chain uses TRBV10-2 with TRBJ2-1; 10 positions agree with TRBD1. Trimming at V came to 6 bases and at J to 4 bases, leaving 3 bases not matched to a gene. The CDR3 is 14 residues long. The germline V gene encodes CDR1 WSHSY and CDR2 SAAADI. The chain's CDR3 is CASRTGGRYNEQFF. The CDR3 DNA follows: TGCGCCAGCAGGACAGGGGGCAGGTACAATGAGCAGTTCTTC.

The chain employs TRBV2 and TRBJ1-5; 8 bases align to TRBD1. After removal of 5 bases from V and 3 bases from J, the junction contained 6 bases not matched to a gene. Germline assignment: CDR1 SNHLY and CDR2 FYNNEI. The CDR3 has 15 amino acids. This chain's CDR3 is CASSIDRGHNQPQHF. The CDR3 DNA reads as TGTGCCAGCAGTATAGACAGGGGTCACAATCAGCCCCAGCATTTT.

The chain joins TRBV12-5 to TRBJ2-1, with D maybe TRBD2 (5 bases). Per the germline V gene, CDR1 is LGHNT and CDR2 is FRNRAP. V was shortened by 6 bases and J by 7 bases, with 10 bases between the two germline ends. The CDR3 spans 12 residues. The CDR3 loop is CASGPGLNEQFF. CDR3 sequence (DNA): TGTGCTAGTGGCCCAGGACTTAATGAGCAGTTCTTC.